This passage covers 5 T cell receptor beta chains from one sample sequenced in a study of blood T cell repertoires in COVID-19 (dated by TCRdb to between 2020 and 2021). Receptor libraries were prepared by the immunoSEQ multiplex PCR assay. TCRdb carries this immuneACCESS record with in-frame sequences only. Its versions omit some clonotypes, under half of them owing to an unresolved V gene in the studies checked, with the rest unexplained. A total of about 250,000 clones appear in this sample, 70% to 90% of them only once. Approximately 0.94% of the sample rests with the top ten. The material sequenced was peripheral blood. The receptor source for this set is a human donor with COVID-19, enrolled during active disease. The donor label of this sample is uncertain.

The chain couples TRBV5-6 to TRBJ1-2; no firm D call. The V gene lost 4 bases and the J gene lost 8 bases, with 15 bases spanning the gap. This CDR3 spans 13 amino acids. Germline values: CDR1 SGHDT, CDR2 YYEEEE. CDR3 residues: CASSPGLELGYTF. The CDR3 coding sequence is TGTGCCAGCAGCCCAGGACTCGAATTGGGCTACACCTTC.

This clone was seen just once. The genes are TRBV11-2 and TRBJ2-6; 8 bases line up with TRBD1. Germline V gives CDR1 SGHAT, CDR2 FQNNGV. This CDR3 contains 18 residues. V lost 1 base, J lost 0 bases, and 5 bases stayed unmatched. The CDR3 reads CASSLGGTGFSGANVLTF. For the CDR3, the DNA is TGTGCCAGCAGCTTAGGGGGGACAGGATTCTCTGGGGCCAACGTCCTGACTTTC.

V usage is TRBV29-1 and J usage is TRBJ1-2, with D maybe TRBD1 (6 bases). Trimming took 4 bases from V and 3 from J, leaving 15 bases between them. The CDR3 covers 14 residues. CDR1 and CDR2 (germline): SQVTM, ANQGSEA. CDR3 sequence reads: CSVVYSGAHYGYTF. The CDR3 coding sequence is TGCAGCGTTGTGTATTCAGGGGCTCACTATGGCTACACCTTC.

This rearrangement joins TRBV29-1 to TRBJ2-3; tentatively, D is TRBD2 (6 bases). CDR3 size: 13 residues. The V and J ends lost 7 bases and 2 bases respectively, with 13 bases between them. The germline V gene has CDR1 SQVTM and CDR2 ANQGSEA. CDR3 amino acids: CSAFGGSTDTQYF. The DNA for the CDR3 is TGCAGCGCCTTCGGGGGATCCACAGATACGCAGTATTTT.

V and J are TRBV28 and TRBJ2-2; TRBD1 matches at 11 bases. The germline CDR1 and CDR2 sequences are MDHEN and SYDVKM. With V trimmed by 5 bases and J by 6 bases, 17 bases remained unmatched. The CDR3 extends over 19 amino acids. As DNA, the CDR3 is TGTGCCAGCAGTCCGCCGGGGGTCCCTTGGACAGGGGGCGCCGGGGAGCTGTTTTTT. The encoded protein is CASSPPGVPWTGGAGELFF.